The clone carrying this TCR beta chain has more than one count but fewer than ten. Per the germline V gene, CDR1 is SGHKS and CDR2 is YYEKEE (reference sequence). The CDR3 contains 14 residues. The V segment lost 2 bases and the J segment 8 bases; nucleotides outside the gene matches: 7. Using immunoSEQ multiplex PCR, the repertoire was profiled, and TCRdb retains in-frame clones only, with some absent. This table has tens of thousands of clones, roughly 86% appearing once. The sample comes from a study of blood T cell repertoires in COVID-19. Overall study context: Acute and convalescent COVID-19 samples came from the United States, Italy and Spain. PBMCs, B-cell-depleted T cells, or T cells were the source of the cDNA or gDNA that made up the material.

This chain joins TRBV5-5 and TRBJ2-1; TRBD2 matches 7 bases. This receptor was identified in a man aged 45-65 years with acute or convalescent COVID-19. The specimen was peripheral blood. The CDR3 region has the DNA TGTGCCAGCAGCTTAAGCGGGACCCGCGATGAGCAGTTCTTC. This codes for CASSLSGTRDEQFF.